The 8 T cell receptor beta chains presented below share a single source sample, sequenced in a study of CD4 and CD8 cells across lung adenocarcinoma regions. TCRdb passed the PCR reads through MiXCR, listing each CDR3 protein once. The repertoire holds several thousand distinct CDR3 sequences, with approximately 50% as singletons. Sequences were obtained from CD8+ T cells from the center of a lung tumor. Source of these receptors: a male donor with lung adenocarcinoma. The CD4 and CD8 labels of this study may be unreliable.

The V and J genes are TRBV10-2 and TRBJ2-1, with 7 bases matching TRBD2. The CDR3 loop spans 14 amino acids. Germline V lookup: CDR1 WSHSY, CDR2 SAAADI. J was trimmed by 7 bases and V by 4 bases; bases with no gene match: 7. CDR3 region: CASSGAGAGNEQFF. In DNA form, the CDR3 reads TGCGCCAGCAGTGGGGCGGGAGCGGGGAATGAGCAGTTCTTC.

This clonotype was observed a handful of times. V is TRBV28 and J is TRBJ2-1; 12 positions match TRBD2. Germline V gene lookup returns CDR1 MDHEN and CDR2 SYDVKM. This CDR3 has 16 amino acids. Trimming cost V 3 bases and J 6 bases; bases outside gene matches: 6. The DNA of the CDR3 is TGTGCCAGCAGTTTCCTAGCGGGAGGGCCCTTCAATGAGCAGTTCTTC. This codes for CASSFLAGGPFNEQFF. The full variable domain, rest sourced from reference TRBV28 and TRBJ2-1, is DVKVTQSSRYLVKRTGEKVFLECVQDMDHENMFWYRQDPGLGLRLIYFSYDVKMKEKGDIPEGYSVSREKKERFSLILESASTNQTSMYLCASSFLAGGPFNEQFFGPGTRLTVL.

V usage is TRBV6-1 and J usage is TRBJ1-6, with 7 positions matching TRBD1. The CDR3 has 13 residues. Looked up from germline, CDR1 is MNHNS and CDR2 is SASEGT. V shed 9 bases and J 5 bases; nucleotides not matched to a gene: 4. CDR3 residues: CASGTAHNSPLHF. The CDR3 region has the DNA TGTGCCAGTGGGACAGCTCATAATTCACCCCTCCACTTT.

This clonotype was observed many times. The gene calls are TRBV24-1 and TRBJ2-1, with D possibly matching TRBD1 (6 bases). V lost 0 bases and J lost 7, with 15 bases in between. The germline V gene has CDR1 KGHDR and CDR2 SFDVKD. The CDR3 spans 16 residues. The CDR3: CATSDLKQGIKNEQFF. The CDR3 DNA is TGTGCCACCAGTGATTTGAAGCAGGGGATAAAGAATGAGCAGTTCTTC.

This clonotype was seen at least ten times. In DNA form, the CDR3 reads TGTGCCAGCAGTGAAGGGACCAGCGATGAGCAGTTCTTC. Its translation is CASSEGTSDEQFF. The chain is built from TRBV6-1 and TRBJ2-1; D is unresolved. In germline, CDR1 is MNHNS, CDR2 SASEGT. Between the trimmed V and J ends, which lost 1 base and 8 bases, there was a span of 9 bases. The CDR3 runs to 13 residues.

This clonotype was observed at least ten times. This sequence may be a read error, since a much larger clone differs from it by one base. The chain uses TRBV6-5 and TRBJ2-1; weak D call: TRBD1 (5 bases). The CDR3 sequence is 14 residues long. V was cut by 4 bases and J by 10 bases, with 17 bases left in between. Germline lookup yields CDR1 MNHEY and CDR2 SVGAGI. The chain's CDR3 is CASSLTESSYEQFF. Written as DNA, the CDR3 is TGTGCCAGCAGTTTGACAGAGAGCTCCTACGAGCAGTTCTTC.

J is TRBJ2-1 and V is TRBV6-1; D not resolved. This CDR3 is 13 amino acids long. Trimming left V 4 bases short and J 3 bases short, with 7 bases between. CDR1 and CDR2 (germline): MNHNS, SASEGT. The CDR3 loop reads CASSGRIYNEQFF. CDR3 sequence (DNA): TGTGCCAGCAGTGGGCGAATCTACAATGAGCAGTTCTTC.

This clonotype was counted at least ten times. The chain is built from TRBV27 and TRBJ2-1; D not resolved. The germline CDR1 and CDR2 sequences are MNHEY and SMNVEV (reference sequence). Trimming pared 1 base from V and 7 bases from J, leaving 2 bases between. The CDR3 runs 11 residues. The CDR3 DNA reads TGTGCCAGCAGTTTATTAAATGAGCAGTTCTTC. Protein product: CASSLLNEQFF.